This TCR beta chain was retrieved from a study of blood T cell repertoires in COVID-19. About the study: Acute and convalescent COVID-19 samples came from the United States, Italy and Spain. T cells, B-cell-depleted T cells, or PBMCs provided the cDNA or gDNA that served as material.

Authors' methods: Reference gene primer amplification in the assay estimated nucleated cell counts. Profiling relied on immunoSEQ multiplex PCR, and the TCRdb table lists in-frame clones only, not all of them. V, J and clone size were drawn from that table, and D and trimming were deduced from the DNA. The repertoire consists of about 46,000 clones, with over 75% occurring once and the leading ten covering around 8.6%. The CDR3 covers 15 residues. The gene calls are TRBV7-5 and TRBJ1-5; no DNA check was done on the table's D call, TRBD1. TRBV7-5 is flagged as a pseudogene. This clonotype originated in a man in his forties or fifties with acute or convalescent COVID-19. The sequenced sample was peripheral blood. The CDR3 nucleotides are TGTGCCAGAAGCTTAGAGAAGGGGCCGCCCCTACCCCAGCATTTT. Translation: CARSLEKGPPLPQHF.